The T cell receptor (beta chain) described here comes from a study of blood T cell repertoires in COVID-19. V shed 8 bases and J shed 5 bases, with 13 bases lying between them. This CDR3 spans 13 amino acids. The V gene's germline CDR1 is LNHNV and CDR2 YYDKDF (reference sequence). Sequencing was performed with immunoSEQ multiplex PCR; in TCRdb, only in-frame clones are kept and a portion is missing. This sample yields 200,000 or so clones, of which about 84% are seen a single time; under 5.5% belongs to the top ten. The sequenced material came from peripheral blood. This chain joins TRBV15 and TRBJ2-1; D call uncertain. This sequence was found in a woman in her twenties or thirties with acute or convalescent COVID-19. The CDR3 DNA reads as TGTGCCACCCGCACACGAGGAAACAATGAGCAGTTCTTC. Translated, it gives CATRTRGNNEQFF.